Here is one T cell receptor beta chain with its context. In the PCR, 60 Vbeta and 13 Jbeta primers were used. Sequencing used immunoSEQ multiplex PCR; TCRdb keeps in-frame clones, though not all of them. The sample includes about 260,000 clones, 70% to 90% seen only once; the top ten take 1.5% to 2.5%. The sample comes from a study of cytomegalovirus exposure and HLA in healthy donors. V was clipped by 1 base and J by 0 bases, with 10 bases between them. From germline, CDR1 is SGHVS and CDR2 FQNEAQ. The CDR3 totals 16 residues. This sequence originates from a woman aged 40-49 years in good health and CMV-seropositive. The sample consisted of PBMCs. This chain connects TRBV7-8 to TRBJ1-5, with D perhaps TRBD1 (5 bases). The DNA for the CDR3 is TGTGCCAGCAGCTTAGTTTGGGGGGATAGCAATCAGCCCCAGCATTTT. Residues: CASSLVWGDSNQPQHF.